These 9 T cell receptor beta chains came from one sample sequenced in a study of blood T cell repertoires in COVID-19. Some clones are missing from TCRdb's copy, which holds only in-frame ones; the method was immunoSEQ multiplex PCR. The table shows tens of thousands of clones, with roughly 82% occurring only once. The sample was peripheral blood. These receptors were obtained from a man aged 50 to 59 with active or convalescent COVID-19.

The chain uses TRBV30 and TRBJ1-4, with TRBD1 matching 8 bases. The CDR3 has 15 residues. Germline V gene sequence: CDR1 GTSNPN, CDR2 SVGIG (reference sequence). The V and J ends lost 1 base and 7 bases, in that order; junction bases with no gene match: 8. In DNA, the CDR3 is TGTGCCTGGAGTGAGACAGGGGCCGGAGGTGAAAAACTGTTTTTT. Protein: CAWSETGAGGEKLFF. The full variable domain, with the rest looked up from reference TRBV30 and TRBJ1-4, is SQTIHQWPATLVQPVGSPLSLECTVEGTSNPNLYWYRQAAGRGLQLLFYSVGIGQISSEVPQNLSASRPQDRQFILSSKKLLLSDSGFYLCAWSETGAGGEKLFFGSGTQLSVL.

The chain has TRBV20-1 and TRBJ2-5; D is ambiguous. Trimming cost V 1 base and J 7 bases, with 7 bases left between them. Germline CDR1 DFQATT, CDR2 SNEGSKA (reference sequence). This CDR3 is built from 11 residues. The CDR3 is CSARASVTQYF. In DNA, the CDR3 is TGCAGTGCTAGAGCTTCGGTGACCCAGTACTTC.

The table lists this clone with a few counts. The chain joins TRBV6-5 to TRBJ1-1; D might be TRBD1 (5 bases). Germline V lookup: CDR1 MNHEY, CDR2 SVGAGI. The CDR3 is 13 residues long. V shed 6 bases and J shed 6 bases, with 14 bases lying between them. The CDR3 here is CASRPIGAPEAFF. The CDR3 DNA reads TGTGCCAGCAGACCCATAGGGGCCCCTGAAGCTTTCTTT.

The table lists this clone with a count of one. This sequence joins TRBV30 and TRBJ2-2, with TRBD1 matching over 10 bases. Germline lookup yields CDR1 GTSNPN and CDR2 SVGIG (reference sequence). The junction had 3 bases not matched to a gene; V was cut back by 1 base and J by 7 bases. This CDR3 is built from 14 residues. For the CDR3, the DNA is TGTGCCTGGAGTGAGGGACAGGGGCACGGGGAGCTGTTTTTT. This encodes CAWSEGQGHGELFF.

The chain is built from TRBV6-8 and TRBJ1-1, with D maybe TRBD1 (6 bases). V gave up 6 bases and J gave up 11 bases, with 16 bases separating them. Per the germline V gene, CDR1 is MNHGY and CDR2 is SAAAGT. This CDR3 is 12 amino acids long. CDR3 DNA sequence: TGTGCCAGCAGCAGCGGGACACGGCGGGCTTTCTTT. Translating it yields CASSSGTRRAFF.

V is TRBV11-2 and J is TRBJ1-3, with D possibly matching TRBD1 (6 bases). The germline V gene encodes CDR1 SGHAT and CDR2 FQNNGV. This CDR3 comprises 14 residues. V was trimmed by 5 bases and J by 4 bases, leaving 12 bases between them. The CDR3 region has the DNA TGTGCCAGCAGCCCCGCCAGGGGAGGAAACACCATATATTTT. Its translation: CASSPARGGNTIYF. The variable domain in full, with the rest retrieved from reference TRBV11-2 and TRBJ1-3, is EAGVAQSPRYKIIEKRQSVAFWCNPISGHATLYWYQQILGQGPKLLIQFQNNGVVDDSQLPKDRFSAERLKGVDSTLKIQPAKLEDSAVYLCASSPARGGNTIYFGEGSWLTVV.

Only a few counts were recorded for this clone. The V and J genes are TRBV19 and TRBJ1-2; 10 bases map to TRBD1. Germline-derived CDR1 and CDR2 are LNHDA and SQIVND (reference sequence). V shed 6 bases, J shed 4 bases, and the junction held 5 bases outside the gene matches. This CDR3 is 14 amino acids long. The CDR3 here is CASRSGQGIYGYTF. The CDR3 DNA follows: TGTGCCAGTAGATCGGGACAGGGGATCTATGGCTACACCTTC.

The chain has TRBV10-3 and TRBJ2-1; weak D call: TRBD1 (6 bases). The length of the CDR3 is 12 residues. V lost 11 bases to trimming and J lost 12 bases, with 20 bases between them. Germline V CDR1 and CDR2: ENHRY, SYGVKD. Here the CDR3 reads CASGDTLGGQFF. Written as DNA, the CDR3 is TGTGCCTCAGGGGACACACTAGGAGGGCAGTTCTTC.

V usage is TRBV7-8 and J usage is TRBJ2-1; 8 nucleotides line up with TRBD2. CDR3 length equals 15 residues. V shed 5 bases, J shed 3 bases, and the junction held 6 bases outside the gene matches. Germline V gene data show CDR1 as SGHVS and CDR2 as FQNEAQ. CDR3 protein: CASSPSGGVYNEQFF. In nucleotides, the CDR3 is TGTGCCAGCAGCCCATCCGGGGGGGTCTACAATGAGCAGTTCTTC.